This T cell receptor (beta chain) came from a study of blood T cell repertoires in COVID-19 (dated by TCRdb to 2020 to 2021). About the full investigation: Collaborator samples came from the United States, Italy and Spain and covered acute and convalescent phases of COVID-19. The prospective study material was composed of cDNA or gDNA derived from T cells, B-cell-depleted T cells, or PBMCs. Subjects who had been exposed to COVID-19, were actively infected with it, or had recovered from it provided the deeply sampled blood TCRbeta repertoires that made up the dataset. A freely available public database, intended as a resource for researchers studying the immune response to SARS-CoV-2, is where the repertoires were released. The samples were drawn from the first 160 participants of the ongoing ImmuneRACE study and from some 1,300 subjects provided by 6 global collaborators. Nearly every sample came with metadata listing a de-identified subject ID, COVID-19 status, age in years and sex. Where available, HLA class I and class II types were obtained from metadata supplied by the sample provider rather than from assay-based typing.

The immunoSEQ Assay, a bias-controlled multiplex PCR, was used to amplify TCRbeta CDR3 regions from genomic DNA. In the authors' own workflow: The number of nucleated cells in each sample was estimated by amplification of reference gene primers within the assay. Sequence reads were collapsed and filtered to measure the absolute abundance of every unique TCRbeta CDR3 rearrangement. For each sample, productive Simpson clonality was calculated by taking the square root of Simpson's diversity index across productive rearrangements. TCRdb limited this immuneACCESS table to in-frame rearrangements with V and J called. A share of clones is missing; checked studies link under half to unresolved V genes, and the rest is unexplained. V and J calls and clone size come straight from that table; D and trimming were deduced from the DNA. In this sample the table shows roughly 120,000 clones, 70% to 80% of which occur a single time. The ten largest account for under 3% of the sample.

V is trimmed back by 4 bases and J by 7 bases, and the junction contains 16 bases that no gene match accounts for. Sequences SGDLS (CDR1) and YYNGEE (CDR2) are obtained from the germline V gene. From the cysteine up to the phenylalanine, the CDR3 has a length of 17 residues. Just CDR3 DNA is preserved here, 51 bases in frame from base 1. Summary of the overall study and its limitations: The quantity of clinical and demographic metadata differed by source and by participant and was supplied without curation.

A word on this clone: Its specific antigen is unknown. No base-level quality is on record; no much larger clone is a single base apart.

Collaborating institutions collected whole blood in K2EDTA tubes following their own protocols. For TCRbeta analysis, collaborators shipped samples as frozen whole blood, isolated PBMCs, or DNA extracted from either of those sample types. This sequence originates from a man in his fifties or sixties with acute or convalescent COVID-19. In this chain, TRBV9 is recombined with TRBJ2-1, and 8 junctional nucleotides match TRBD1. The sample comprised peripheral blood. The CDR3 is CASSLTLDRVRGNEQFF. The nucleotide sequence reads as follows: TGTGCCAGCAGCCTTACCTTGGACAGGGTAAGGGGAAATGAGCAGTTCTTC.